A single sample gave rise to the 6 T cell receptor beta chains below, sequenced in a study of kidney transplant recipient with SARS-CoV-2 infection. A single record per CDR3 protein comes from TCRdb applying MiXCR to the reads. This repertoire shows roughly 230,000 distinct CDR3 sequences, under 30% found once; its top ten account for about 7%. Material: a blood sample, obtained at baseline and between days 110 and 120 from a kidney transplant recipient. The receptor source for this set is a male patient aged 30 to 40 who had COVID-19 and was a kidney transplant recipient. A share of the T cells may be of graft donor origin.

With regard to this clonotype: A read error is possible here, since a much larger clone lies one base away. The conserved closing phenylalanine or tryptophan is absent in this CDR3, likely reflecting a read error. The chain employs TRBV7-2 and TRBJ1-5; D is uncertain. Germline V gives CDR1 SGHTA, CDR2 FQGNSA. The germline V and J ends were trimmed by 8 bases and 1 base, with 9 bases remaining between them. The CDR3 has 13 residues. The CDR3 reads CASAIDSNQPQHL. CDR3 bases: TGTGCCAGCGCTATAGACAGCAATCAGCCCCAGCATCTT.

This clonotype was counted many times. The V and J genes are TRBV2 and TRBJ2-5; D tentatively fits TRBD1 or TRBD2 (5 bases each). The CDR3 consists of 14 residues. Trimming took off 4 bases at V and 9 bases at J, with 18 bases between the two ends. The germline V gene has CDR1 SNHLY and CDR2 FYNNEI. The CDR3 here is CASSVRSGDLAQYF. In DNA, the CDR3 is TGTGCCAGCAGTGTCCGTAGTGGGGACCTGGCCCAGTACTTC.

On this clonotype: A much larger clone differs from this one at a single base, so this may be a read error. V is TRBV19 and J is TRBJ2-7, with D uncertain. CDR1 is LNHDA and CDR2 is SQIVND in the germline V gene (reference sequence). This CDR3 region has 13 residues. CDR3 sequence: CAGSIAWTYEQYF. The CDR3 DNA is TGTGCCGGTAGTATAGCCTGGACCTACGAGCAGTACTTC. The whole variable domain, filled in from reference TRBV19 and TRBJ2-7, reads DGGITQSPKYLFRKEGQNVTLSCEQNLNHDAMYWYRQDPGQGLRLIYYSQIVNDFQKGDIAEGYSVSREKKESFPLTVTSAQKNPTAFYLCAGSIAWTYEQYFGPGTRLTVT.

This clonotype showed up many times. This chain uses TRBV5-1 with TRBJ1-2; unclear D gene. V shed 0 bases and J shed 4 bases, with 10 bases lying between them. CDR3 length equals 14 residues. CDR1 and CDR2 (germline): SGHRS, YFSETQ. Written as DNA, the CDR3 is TGCGCCAGCAGCTTGGACCCGGGTGGCTATGGCTACACCTTC. Translating gives CASSLDPGGYGYTF.

This clonotype was detected a few times. The chain is built from TRBV11-2 and TRBJ2-1; D gene unclear. This CDR3 has 15 residues. Germline V gene sequence: CDR1 SGHAT, CDR2 FQNNGV. Trimming took 1 base from V and 8 from J, leaving 15 bases between them. CDR3 loop: CASSLGADVRDEQFF. CDR3 DNA sequence: TGTGCCAGCAGCTTAGGGGCAGATGTTAGGGATGAGCAGTTCTTC.

This clonotype was seen many times. The chain is built from TRBV29-1 and TRBJ2-1; D gene ambiguous. The germline gives CDR1 SQVTM, CDR2 ANQGSEA. V lost 5 bases to trimming and J lost 6 bases, with 11 bases between them. The CDR3 length is 12 residues. CDR3 protein: CSVNRALNEQFF. DNA for the CDR3: TGCAGCGTTAACCGGGCCCTCAATGAGCAGTTCTTC.